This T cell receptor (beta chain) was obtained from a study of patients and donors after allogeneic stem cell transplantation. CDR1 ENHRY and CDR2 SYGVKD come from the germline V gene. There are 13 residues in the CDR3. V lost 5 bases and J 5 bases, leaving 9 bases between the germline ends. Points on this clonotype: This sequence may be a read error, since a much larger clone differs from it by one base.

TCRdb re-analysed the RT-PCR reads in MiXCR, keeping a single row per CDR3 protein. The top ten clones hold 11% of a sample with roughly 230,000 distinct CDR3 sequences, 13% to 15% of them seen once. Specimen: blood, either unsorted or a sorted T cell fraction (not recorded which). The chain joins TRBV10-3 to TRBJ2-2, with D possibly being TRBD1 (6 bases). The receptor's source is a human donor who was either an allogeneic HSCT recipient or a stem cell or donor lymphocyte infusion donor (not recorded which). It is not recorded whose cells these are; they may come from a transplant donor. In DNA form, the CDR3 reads TGTGCCATCAGTCTACAGGGTACCGGGGAGCTGTTTTTT. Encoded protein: CAISLQGTGELFF.